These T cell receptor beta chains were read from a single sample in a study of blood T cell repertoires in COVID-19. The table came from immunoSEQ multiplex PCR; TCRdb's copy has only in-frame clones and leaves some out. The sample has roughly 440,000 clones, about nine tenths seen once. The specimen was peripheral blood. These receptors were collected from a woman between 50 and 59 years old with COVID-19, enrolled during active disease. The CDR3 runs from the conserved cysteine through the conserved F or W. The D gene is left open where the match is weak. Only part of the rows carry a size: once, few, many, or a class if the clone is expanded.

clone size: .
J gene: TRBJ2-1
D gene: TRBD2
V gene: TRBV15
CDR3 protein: CATSTGLAGVSRNEQFF
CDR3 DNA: TGTGCCACCAGCACGGGACTAGCGGGGGTATCGAGGAATGAGCAGTTCTTC

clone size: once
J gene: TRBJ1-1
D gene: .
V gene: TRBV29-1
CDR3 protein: CSVEDLTAGNTEAFF
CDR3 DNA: TGCAGCGTTGAAGATCTGACAGCCGGGAACACTGAAGCTTTCTTT

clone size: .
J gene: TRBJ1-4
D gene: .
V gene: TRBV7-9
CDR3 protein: CAASVGGFNEKLFF
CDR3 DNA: TGTGCCGCCAGCGTCGGCGGCTTTAATGAAAAACTGTTTTTT

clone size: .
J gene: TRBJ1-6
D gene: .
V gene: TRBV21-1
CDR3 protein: CASADSTRNHSPLHF
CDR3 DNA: TGTGCCAGCGCCGACAGTACCAGAAACCATTCACCCCTCCACTTT

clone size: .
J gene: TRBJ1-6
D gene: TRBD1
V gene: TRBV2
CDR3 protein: CASSSDRANSPLHF
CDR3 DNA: TGTGCCAGCAGTTCAGACAGGGCGAATTCACCCCTCCACTTT

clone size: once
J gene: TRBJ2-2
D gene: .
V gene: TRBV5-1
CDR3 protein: CASSRTGGRDGELFF
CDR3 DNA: TGCGCCAGCAGCCGGACGGGGGGCAGGGACGGGGAGCTGTTTTTT

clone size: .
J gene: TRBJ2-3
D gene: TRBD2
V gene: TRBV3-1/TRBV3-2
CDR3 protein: CASSQDGGYTDTQYF
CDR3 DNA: TGTGCCAGCAGCCAAGACGGGGGGTACACAGATACGCAGTATTTT

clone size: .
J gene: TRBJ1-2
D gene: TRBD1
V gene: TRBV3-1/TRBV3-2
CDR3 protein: CASSQSDRDNYGYTF
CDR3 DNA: TGTGCCAGCAGCCAATCGGACAGGGATAACTATGGCTACACCTTC

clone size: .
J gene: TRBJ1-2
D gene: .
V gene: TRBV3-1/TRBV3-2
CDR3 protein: CASSQEGLSYGYTF
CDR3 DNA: TGTGCCAGCAGCCAAGAGGGCCTGAGCTATGGCTACACCTTC

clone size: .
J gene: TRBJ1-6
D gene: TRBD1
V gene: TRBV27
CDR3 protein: CASSPNRGQGAYNSPLHF
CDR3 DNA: TGTGCCAGCAGCCCCAACCGCGGACAGGGGGCCTATAATTCACCCCTCCACTTT

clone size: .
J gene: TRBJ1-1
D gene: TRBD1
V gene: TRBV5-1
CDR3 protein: CASSSRDRGVRNTEAFF
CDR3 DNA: TGCGCCAGCAGCTCCCGGGACAGGGGTGTAAGGAACACTGAAGCTTTCTTT

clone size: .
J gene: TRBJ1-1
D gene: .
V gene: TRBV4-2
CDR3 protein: CASSQLRDSLTEAFF
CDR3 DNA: TGTGCCAGCAGCCAGCTCCGAGACAGCTTGACTGAAGCTTTCTTT

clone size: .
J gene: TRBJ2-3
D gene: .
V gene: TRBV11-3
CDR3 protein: CASSSGGGTDTQYF
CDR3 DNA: TGTGCCAGCAGCTCCGGGGGTGGCACAGATACGCAGTATTTT

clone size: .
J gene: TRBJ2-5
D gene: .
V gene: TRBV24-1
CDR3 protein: CATSDPSQETQYF
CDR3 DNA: TGTGCCACCAGTGACCCCTCTCAAGAGACCCAGTACTTC

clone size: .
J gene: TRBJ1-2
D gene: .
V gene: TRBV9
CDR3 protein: CASSLRTASYGYTF
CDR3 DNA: TGTGCCAGCAGCTTACGGACAGCCTCCTATGGCTACACCTTC

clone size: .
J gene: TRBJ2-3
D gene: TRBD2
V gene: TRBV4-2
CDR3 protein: CASSPRRGGGTDTQYF
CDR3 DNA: TGTGCCAGCAGCCCGAGGCGGGGGGGCGGCACAGATACGCAGTATTTT

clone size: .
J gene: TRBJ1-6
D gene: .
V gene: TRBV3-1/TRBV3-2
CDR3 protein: CASSQEGDPLHF
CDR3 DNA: TGTGCCAGCAGCCAAGAAGGAGATCCCCTCCACTTT

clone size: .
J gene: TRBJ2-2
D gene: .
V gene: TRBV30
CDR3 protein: CAWSSDIGGELFF
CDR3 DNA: TGTGCCTGGAGTTCGGACATCGGCGGGGAGCTGTTTTTT

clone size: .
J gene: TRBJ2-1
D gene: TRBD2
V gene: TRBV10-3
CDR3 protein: CAISLLAGRSYNEQFF
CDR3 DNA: TGTGCCATCAGCTTACTAGCGGGTCGCTCCTACAATGAGCAGTTCTTC

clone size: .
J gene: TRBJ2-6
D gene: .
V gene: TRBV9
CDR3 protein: CASSAGGSGANVLTF
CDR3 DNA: TGTGCCAGCAGCGCCGGGGGCTCTGGGGCCAACGTCCTGACTTTC

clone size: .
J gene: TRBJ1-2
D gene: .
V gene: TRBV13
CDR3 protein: CASSLGDNLYGYTF
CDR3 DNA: TGTGCCAGCAGCCTAGGGGACAATCTCTATGGCTACACCTTC

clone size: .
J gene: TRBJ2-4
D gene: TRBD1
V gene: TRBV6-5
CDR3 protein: CASSRTGPGPIQYF
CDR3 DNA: TGTGCCAGCAGTCGGACAGGCCCAGGTCCTATTCAGTACTTC

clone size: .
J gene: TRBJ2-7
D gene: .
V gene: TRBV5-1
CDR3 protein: CASTPVSGYEQYF
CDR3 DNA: TGCGCCAGCACCCCCGTATCGGGATACGAGCAGTACTTC

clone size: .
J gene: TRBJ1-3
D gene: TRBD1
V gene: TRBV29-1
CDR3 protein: CSASRQGPENTIYF
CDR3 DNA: TGCAGCGCATCAAGACAGGGCCCCGAGAACACCATATATTTT

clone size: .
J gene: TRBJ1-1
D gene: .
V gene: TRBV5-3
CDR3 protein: CARSLEAGDTTEGEAFF
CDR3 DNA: TGTGCCAGAAGCTTGGAAGCGGGTGATACTACCGAAGGTGAAGCTTTCTTT

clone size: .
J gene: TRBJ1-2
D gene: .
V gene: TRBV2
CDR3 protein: CASSSEMSGYTF
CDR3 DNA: TGTGCCAGCAGTTCGGAGATGAGTGGCTACACCTTC

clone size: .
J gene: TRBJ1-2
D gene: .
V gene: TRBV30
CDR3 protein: CAWSVRQGNGYTF
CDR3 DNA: TGTGCCTGGAGTGTACGTCAGGGGAATGGCTACACCTTC

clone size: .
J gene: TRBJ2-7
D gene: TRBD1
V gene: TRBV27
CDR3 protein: CASSPGTVYEQYF
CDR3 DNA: TGTGCCAGCAGCCCCGGGACAGTCTACGAGCAGTACTTC

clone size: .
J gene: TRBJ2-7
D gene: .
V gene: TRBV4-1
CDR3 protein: CASSLREGLEQYF
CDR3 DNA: TGCGCCAGCAGCCTAAGAGAGGGCCTCGAGCAGTACTTC

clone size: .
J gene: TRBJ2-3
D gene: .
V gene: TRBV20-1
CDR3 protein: CSASSRGGLPTDTQYF
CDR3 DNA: TGCAGTGCTAGTAGTAGGGGGGGGCTTCCCACAGATACGCAGTATTTT

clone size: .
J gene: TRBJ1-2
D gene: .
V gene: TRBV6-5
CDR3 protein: CASTPLGRDYGYTF
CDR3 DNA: TGTGCCAGCACCCCCCTAGGCAGGGACTATGGCTACACCTTC

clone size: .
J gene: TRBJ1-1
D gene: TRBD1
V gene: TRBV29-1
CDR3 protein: CSVRAPEGGITEAFF
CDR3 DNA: TGCAGCGTTCGTGCCCCAGAAGGGGGCATCACTGAAGCTTTCTTT

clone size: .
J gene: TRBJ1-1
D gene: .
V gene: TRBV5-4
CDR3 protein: CASSLGADTEAFF
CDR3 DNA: TGTGCCAGCAGCTTGGGAGCGGACACTGAAGCTTTCTTT

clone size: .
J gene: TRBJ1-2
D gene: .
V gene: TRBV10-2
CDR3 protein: CASRSQADYGYTF
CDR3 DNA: TGCGCCAGCAGATCACAGGCCGACTATGGCTACACCTTC

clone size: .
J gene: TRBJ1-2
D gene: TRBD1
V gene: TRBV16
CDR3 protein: CASSQSIGTGTGYTF
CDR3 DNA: TGTGCCAGCAGCCAATCGATTGGGACAGGGACGGGCTACACCTTC

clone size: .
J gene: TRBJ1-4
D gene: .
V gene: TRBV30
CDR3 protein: CAWSAQATNEKLFF
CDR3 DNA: TGTGCCTGGAGCGCACAGGCAACTAATGAAAAACTGTTTTTT

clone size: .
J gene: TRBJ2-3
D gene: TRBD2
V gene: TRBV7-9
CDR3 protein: CASSLALTGGRTDTQYF
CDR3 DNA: TGTGCCAGCAGCTTAGCGCTCACGGGGGGGCGCACAGATACGCAGTATTTT

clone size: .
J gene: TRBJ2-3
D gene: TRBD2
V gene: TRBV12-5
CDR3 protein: CASGLVLAGRTDTQYF
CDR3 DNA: TGTGCTAGTGGTTTGGTACTAGCGGGACGCACAGATACGCAGTATTTT

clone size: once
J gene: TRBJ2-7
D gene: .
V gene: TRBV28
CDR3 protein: CASRQSGGRGPYEQYF
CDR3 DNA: TGTGCCAGCAGACAGTCGGGGGGCAGGGGACCCTACGAGCAGTACTTC

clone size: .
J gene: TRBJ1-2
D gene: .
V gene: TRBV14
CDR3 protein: CASSQEGGRHYGYTF
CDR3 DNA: TGTGCCAGCAGCCAAGAGGGGGGACGGCATTATGGCTACACCTTC

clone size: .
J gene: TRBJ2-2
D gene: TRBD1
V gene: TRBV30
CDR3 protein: CAWRIQGFAGELFF
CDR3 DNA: TGTGCCTGGAGGATACAGGGGTTTGCCGGGGAGCTGTTTTTT

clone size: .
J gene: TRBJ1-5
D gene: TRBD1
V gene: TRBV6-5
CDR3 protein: CASSSTTGGGQPQHF
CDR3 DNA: TGTGCCAGCAGTTCCACTACAGGGGGCGGTCAGCCCCAGCATTTT

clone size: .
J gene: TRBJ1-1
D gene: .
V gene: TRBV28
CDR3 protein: CASSLRNTEAFF
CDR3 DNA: TGTGCCAGCAGTTTGAGGAACACTGAAGCTTTCTTT

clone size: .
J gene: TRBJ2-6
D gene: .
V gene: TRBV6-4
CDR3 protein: CASRQGPGANVLTF
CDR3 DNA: TGTGCCAGCAGACAGGGTCCTGGGGCCAACGTCCTGACTTTC

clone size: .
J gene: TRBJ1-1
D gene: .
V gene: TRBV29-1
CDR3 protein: CSVAWSQGAFF
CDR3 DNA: TGCAGCGTTGCTTGGAGTCAGGGAGCTTTCTTT

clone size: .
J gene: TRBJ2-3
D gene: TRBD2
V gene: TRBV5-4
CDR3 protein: CASSLAGRGGGTDTQYF
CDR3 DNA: TGTGCCAGCAGCTTGGCCGGTCGGGGGGGAGGAACAGATACGCAGTATTTT

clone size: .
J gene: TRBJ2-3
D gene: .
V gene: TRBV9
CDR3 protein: CASSVTTTSTDTQYF
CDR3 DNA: TGTGCCAGCAGCGTAACGACGACTAGCACAGATACGCAGTATTTT

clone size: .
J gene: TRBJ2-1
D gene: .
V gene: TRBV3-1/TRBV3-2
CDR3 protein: CASSQDSVTEQFF
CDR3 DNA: TGTGCCAGCAGCCAAGATTCAGTTACTGAGCAGTTCTTC

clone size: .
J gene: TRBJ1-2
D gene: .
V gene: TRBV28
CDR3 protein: CASSPGYGGGYGYTF
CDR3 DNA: TGTGCCAGCAGTCCAGGGTACGGGGGAGGTTATGGCTACACCTTC

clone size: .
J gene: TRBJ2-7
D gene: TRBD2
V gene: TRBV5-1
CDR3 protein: CASSFFQAGESYEQYF
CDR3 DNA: TGCGCCAGCAGCTTCTTTCAAGCGGGGGAGTCCTACGAGCAGTACTTC

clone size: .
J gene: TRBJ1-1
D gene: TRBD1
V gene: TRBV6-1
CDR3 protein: CASSERTGVTEAFF
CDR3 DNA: TGTGCCAGCAGTGAAAGGACAGGGGTTACTGAAGCTTTCTTT

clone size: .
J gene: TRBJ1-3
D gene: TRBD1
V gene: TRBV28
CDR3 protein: CASSFPGQGRNTIYF
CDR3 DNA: TGTGCCAGCAGTTTCCCGGGACAGGGGAGGAACACCATATATTTT

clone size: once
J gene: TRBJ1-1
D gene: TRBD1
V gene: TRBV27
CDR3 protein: CASRTGNTEAFF
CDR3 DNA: TGTGCCAGCCGGACAGGGAACACTGAAGCTTTCTTT

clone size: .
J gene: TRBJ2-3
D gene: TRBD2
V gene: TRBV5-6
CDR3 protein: CASSPVAGAGDTQYF
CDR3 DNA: TGTGCCAGCAGCCCCGTAGCGGGGGCGGGAGATACGCAGTATTTT

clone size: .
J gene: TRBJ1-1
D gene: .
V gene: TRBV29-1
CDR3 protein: CSVEDLRGPGVPEAFF
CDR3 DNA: TGCAGCGTTGAAGACCTCCGGGGTCCAGGGGTCCCTGAAGCTTTCTTT

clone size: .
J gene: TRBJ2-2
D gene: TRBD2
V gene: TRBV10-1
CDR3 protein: CASSESSGAARELFF
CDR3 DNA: TGCGCCAGCAGTGAGTCGAGCGGGGCGGCGAGGGAGCTGTTTTTT

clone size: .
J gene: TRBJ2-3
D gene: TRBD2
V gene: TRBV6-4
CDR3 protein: CASSEQAGGLPDTQYF
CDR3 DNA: TGTGCCAGCAGTGAGCAAGCGGGGGGCCTCCCGGATACGCAGTATTTT

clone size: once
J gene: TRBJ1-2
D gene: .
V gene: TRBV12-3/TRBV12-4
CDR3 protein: CASSLYTGGYTF
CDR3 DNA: TGTGCCAGCAGTTTGTATACTGGTGGCTACACCTTC

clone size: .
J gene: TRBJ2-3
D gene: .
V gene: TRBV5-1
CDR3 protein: CASSLGETGYPSTDTQYF
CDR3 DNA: TGCGCCAGCAGCTTGGGAGAGACAGGTTACCCTAGCACAGATACGCAGTATTTT